This T cell receptor beta chain was sequenced in a study of liver allograft versus peripheral blood T cells. Study-wide background: Peripheral blood of the recipients supplied T cell receptor repertoires that were compared with those in transplanted livers. Findings and limits, study-wide: Peripheral blood repertoires reportedly differed from the T cell receptor repertoires found inside liver allografts.

In regard to this clonotype: Its antigen is not known.

CDR3 size: 14 residues. Deletions cut 9 bases from V and 7 bases from J, with 22 bases between. CDR1 and CDR2 from the germline V gene are MNHNY and SVGAGI (reference sequence). TCRdb re-called the reads with MiXCR, one entry per CDR3 protein. The sample comprises 15,000 to 20,000 distinct CDR3 sequences, roughly 21% of which are singletons, and 9.5% to 15% rests with the top ten. The J gene is TRBJ2-7, the V gene TRBV6-6; D perhaps matches TRBD2 (5 bases). The sequence was collected from a human patient who had a liver transplant. These T cells may partly come from the graft donor. CDR3 sequence: CASRYPGIPEEQYF. CDR3 in DNA: TGTGCCAGTCGATACCCCGGGATCCCGGAGGAGCAGTACTTC.